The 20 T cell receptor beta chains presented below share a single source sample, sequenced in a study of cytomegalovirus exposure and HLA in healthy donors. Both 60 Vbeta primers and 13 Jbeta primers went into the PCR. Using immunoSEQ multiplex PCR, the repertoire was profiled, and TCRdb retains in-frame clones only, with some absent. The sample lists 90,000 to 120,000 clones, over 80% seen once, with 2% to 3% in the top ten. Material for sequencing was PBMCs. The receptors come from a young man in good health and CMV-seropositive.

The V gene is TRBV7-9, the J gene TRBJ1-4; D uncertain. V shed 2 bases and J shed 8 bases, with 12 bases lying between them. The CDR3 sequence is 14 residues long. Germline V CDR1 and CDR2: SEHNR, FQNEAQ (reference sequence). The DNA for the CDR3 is TGTGCCAGCAGCTTAATTGAGGGTGGAGAAAAACTGTTTTTT. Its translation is CASSLIEGGEKLFF.

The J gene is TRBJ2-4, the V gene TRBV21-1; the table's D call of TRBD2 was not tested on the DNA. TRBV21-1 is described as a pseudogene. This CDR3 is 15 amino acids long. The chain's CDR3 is CARAGGLVAKNSQYF. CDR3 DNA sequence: TGTGCCAGAGCGGGGGGCTTGGTGGCCAAAAACAGTCAGTACTTC.

The chain's CDR3 is CASSPGQGPNYEQYF. The CDR3 nucleotides read TGCGCCAGCAGCCCCGGACAGGGCCCAAACTACGAGCAGTACTTC. The gene calls are TRBV4-1 and TRBJ2-7; 8 bases align to TRBD1. The V gene end was trimmed by 4 bases and the J gene end by 3 bases; junction bases not matched to a gene: 8. The germline CDR1 and CDR2 sequences are MGHRA and YSYEKL. This CDR3 region has 15 residues.

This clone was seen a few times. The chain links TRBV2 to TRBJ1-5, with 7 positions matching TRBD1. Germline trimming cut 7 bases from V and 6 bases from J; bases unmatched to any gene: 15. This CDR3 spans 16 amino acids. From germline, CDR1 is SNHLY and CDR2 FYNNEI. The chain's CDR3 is CASTYLDRVEIQPQHF. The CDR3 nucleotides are TGTGCCAGCACCTACCTAGACAGGGTTGAAATTCAGCCCCAGCATTTT.

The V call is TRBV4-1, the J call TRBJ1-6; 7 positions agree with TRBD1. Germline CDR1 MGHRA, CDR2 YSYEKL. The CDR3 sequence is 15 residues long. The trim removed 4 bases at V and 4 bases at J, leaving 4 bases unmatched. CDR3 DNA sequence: TGCGCCAGCAGCCCCGACAGGGTTTATAATTCACCCCTCCACTTT. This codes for CASSPDRVYNSPLHF.

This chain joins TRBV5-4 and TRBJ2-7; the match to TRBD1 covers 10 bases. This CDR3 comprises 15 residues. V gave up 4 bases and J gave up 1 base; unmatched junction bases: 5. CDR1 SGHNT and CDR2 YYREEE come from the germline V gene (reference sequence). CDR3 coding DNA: TGTGCCAGCAGCCAGGACAGGGGGTCTTCCTACGAGCAGTACTTC. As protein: CASSQDRGSSYEQYF.

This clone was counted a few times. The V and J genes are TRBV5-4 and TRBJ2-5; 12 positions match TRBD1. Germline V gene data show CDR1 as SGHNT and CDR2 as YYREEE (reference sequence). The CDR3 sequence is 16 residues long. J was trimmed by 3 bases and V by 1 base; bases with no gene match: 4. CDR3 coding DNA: TGTGCCAGCAGCTTGTTCGGGACAGGGGGCGAAGAGACCCAGTACTTC. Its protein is CASSLFGTGGEETQYF.

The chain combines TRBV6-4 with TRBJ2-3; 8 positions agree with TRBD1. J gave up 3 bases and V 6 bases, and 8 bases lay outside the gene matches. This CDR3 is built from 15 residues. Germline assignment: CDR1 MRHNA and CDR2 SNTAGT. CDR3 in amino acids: CASSSTGDLTDTQYF. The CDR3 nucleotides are TGTGCCAGCAGCTCGACAGGGGACCTTACAGATACGCAGTATTTT.

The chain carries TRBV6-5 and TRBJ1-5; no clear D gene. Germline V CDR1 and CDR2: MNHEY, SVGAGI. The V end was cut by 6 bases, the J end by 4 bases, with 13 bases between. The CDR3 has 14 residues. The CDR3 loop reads CASRGLGGNQPQHF. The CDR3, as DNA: TGTGCCAGCAGGGGCCTGGGAGGGAATCAGCCCCAGCATTTT.

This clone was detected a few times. The CDR3 DNA is TGTGCCAGCAGTTTGGAAACTAGGAGTGAGCAGTTCTTC. Translated, it gives CASSLETRSEQFF. V usage is TRBV27 and J usage is TRBJ2-1; the D gene is possibly TRBD2 (5 bases). Trimming took 3 bases from V and 9 from J, leaving 12 bases between them. CDR1 and CDR2 (germline): MNHEY, SMNVEV (reference sequence). The CDR3 contains 13 residues.

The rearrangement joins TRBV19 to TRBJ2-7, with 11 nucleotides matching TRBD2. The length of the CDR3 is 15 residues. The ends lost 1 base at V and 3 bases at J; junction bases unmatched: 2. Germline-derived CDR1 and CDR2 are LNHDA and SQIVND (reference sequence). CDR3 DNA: TGTGCCAGTAGTATAGTAGCGGGGGGGTACTACGAGCAGTACTTC. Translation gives CASSIVAGGYYEQYF.

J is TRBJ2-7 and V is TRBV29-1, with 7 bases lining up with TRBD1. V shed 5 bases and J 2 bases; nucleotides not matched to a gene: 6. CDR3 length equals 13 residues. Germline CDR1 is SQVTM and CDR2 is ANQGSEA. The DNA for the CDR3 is TGCAGCGTTTCCGGGACAGTGACCTACGAGCAGTACTTC. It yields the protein CSVSGTVTYEQYF.

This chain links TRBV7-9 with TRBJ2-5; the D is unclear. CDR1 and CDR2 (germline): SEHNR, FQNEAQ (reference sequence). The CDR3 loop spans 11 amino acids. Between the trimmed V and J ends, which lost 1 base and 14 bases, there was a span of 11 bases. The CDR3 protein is CASSLDQAPYF. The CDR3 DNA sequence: TGTGCCAGCAGCTTAGACCAGGCGCCATACTTC. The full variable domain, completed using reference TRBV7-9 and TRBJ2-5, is DTGVSQNPRHKITKRGQNVTFRCDPISEHNRLYWYRQTLGQGPEFLTYFQNEAQLEKSRLLSDRFSAERPKGSFSTLEIQRTEQGDSAMYLCASSLDQAPYFGPGTRLLVL.

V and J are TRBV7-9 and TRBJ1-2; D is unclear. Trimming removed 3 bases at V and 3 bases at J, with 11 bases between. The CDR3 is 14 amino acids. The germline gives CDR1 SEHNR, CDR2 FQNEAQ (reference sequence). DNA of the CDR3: TGTGCCAGCAGCTTTATCGAGGTGGACTATGGCTACACCTTC. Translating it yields CASSFIEVDYGYTF.

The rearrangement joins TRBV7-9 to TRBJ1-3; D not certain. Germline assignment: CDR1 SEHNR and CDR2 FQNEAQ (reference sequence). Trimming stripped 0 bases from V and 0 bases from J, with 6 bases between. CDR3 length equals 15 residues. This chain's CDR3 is CASSLAYGSGNTIYF. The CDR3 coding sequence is TGTGCCAGCAGCTTAGCCTACGGCTCTGGAAACACCATATATTTT.

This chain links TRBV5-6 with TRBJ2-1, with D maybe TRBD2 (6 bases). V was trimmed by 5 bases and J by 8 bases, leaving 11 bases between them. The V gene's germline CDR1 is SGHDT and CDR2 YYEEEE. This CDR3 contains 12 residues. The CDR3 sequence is CASRVGGHEQFF. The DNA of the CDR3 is TGTGCCAGCAGGGTCGGGGGTCATGAGCAGTTCTTC.

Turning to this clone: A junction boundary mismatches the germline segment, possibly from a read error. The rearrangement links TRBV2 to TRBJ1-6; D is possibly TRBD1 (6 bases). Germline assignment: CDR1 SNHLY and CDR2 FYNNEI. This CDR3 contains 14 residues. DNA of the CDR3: TGTGCCAGTGTGAGGGGGACCTACAATTCACCCCTCCACTTT. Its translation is CASVRGTYNSPLHF.

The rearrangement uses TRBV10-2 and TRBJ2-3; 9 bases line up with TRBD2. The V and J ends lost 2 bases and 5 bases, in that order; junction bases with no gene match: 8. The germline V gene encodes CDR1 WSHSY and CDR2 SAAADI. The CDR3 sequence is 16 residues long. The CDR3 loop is CASSEAEAGGQDTQYF. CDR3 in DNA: TGCGCCAGCAGTGAGGCCGAAGCGGGGGGCCAAGATACGCAGTATTTT.

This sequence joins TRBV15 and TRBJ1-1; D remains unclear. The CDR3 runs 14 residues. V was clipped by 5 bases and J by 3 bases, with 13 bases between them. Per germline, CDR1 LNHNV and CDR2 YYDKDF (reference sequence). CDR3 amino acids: CATSVNEAHTEAFF. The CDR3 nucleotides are TGTGCCACCAGCGTAAATGAGGCGCACACTGAAGCTTTCTTT.

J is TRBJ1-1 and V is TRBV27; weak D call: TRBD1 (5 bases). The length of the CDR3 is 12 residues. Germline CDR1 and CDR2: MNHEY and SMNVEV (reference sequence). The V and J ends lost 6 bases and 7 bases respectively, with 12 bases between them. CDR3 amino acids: CASSPLRGEAFF. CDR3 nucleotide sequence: TGTGCCAGCAGCCCTTTAAGGGGTGAAGCTTTCTTT.